Each of the 2 T cell receptor beta chains below was sequenced from the same sample in a study of shared clonotypes between healthy human individuals. The repertoire was sequenced with immunoSEQ multiplex PCR; TCRdb's copy has only in-frame clones and lacks some. The sample yields nearly 1,000,000 clones, about 80% seen once. Sequencing input: memory CD4+ T cells sorted from blood. Subset specified: CD45RA-negative fraction. The receptors originated from a man aged 18 to 30 in good health.

The V gene is TRBV2, the J gene TRBJ1-2, with D hard to call. This CDR3 has 13 residues. Per germline, CDR1 SNHLY and CDR2 FYNNEI. The V end was cut by 6 bases, the J end by 6 bases, with 14 bases between. CDR3 nucleotide sequence: TGTGCCAGCAGGGAGGGAGTAGCGAATGGCTACACCTTC. Protein sequence: CASREGVANGYTF.

V and J are TRBV27 and TRBJ1-6; D may be TRBD1 (5 bases). The V gene lost 2 bases and the J gene lost 7 bases, with 12 bases spanning the gap. CDR1 is MNHEY and CDR2 is SMNVEV in the germline V gene (reference sequence). The CDR3 has 15 residues. For the CDR3, the DNA is TGTGCCAGCAGTTTAAGGCAGGGAGGGAATTCACCCCTCCACTTT. Translated: CASSLRQGGNSPLHF.